Listed here is a single TCR beta chain. This specimen comes from a study of shared clonotypes between healthy human individuals. CD45RA-negative memory and CD45RA+ naive subsets were split from the CD4+ cells. J gave up 2 bases and V 0 bases, and 3 bases lay outside the gene matches. This CDR3 contains 17 residues. Germline-derived CDR1 and CDR2 are LGHNA and YSLEER. Measured with immunoSEQ multiplex PCR; TCRdb has only the in-frame clones, and not every one. Altogether about 340,000 clones are present, around 70% being singletons, with the ten largest covering over 9.5%. The sequence derives from a man aged 30-40 years in good health. The V and J genes are TRBV4-3 and TRBJ1-5, with 11 bases matching TRBD1. The sequenced sample was memory CD4+ T cells sorted from blood. As to subset: CD45RA-negative fraction. The CDR3 spells CASSQDLGQGGNQPQHF. The DNA of the CDR3 is TGCGCCAGCAGCCAAGATTTGGGACAGGGGGGCAATCAGCCCCAGCATTTT.